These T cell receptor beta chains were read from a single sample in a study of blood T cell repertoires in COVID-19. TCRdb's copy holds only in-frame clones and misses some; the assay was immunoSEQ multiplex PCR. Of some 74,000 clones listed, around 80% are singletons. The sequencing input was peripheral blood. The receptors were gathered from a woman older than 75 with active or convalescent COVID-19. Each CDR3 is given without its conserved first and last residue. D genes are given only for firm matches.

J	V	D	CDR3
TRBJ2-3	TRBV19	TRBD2	ASKLLAGTDTQY
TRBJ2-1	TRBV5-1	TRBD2	ASSGGTSGGANEQF
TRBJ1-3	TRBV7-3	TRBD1	ASSSSAGTGQGNTIY
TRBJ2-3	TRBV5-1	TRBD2	ASHSGLSTDTQY
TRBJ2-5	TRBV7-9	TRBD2	ASTLGLAGFQETQY
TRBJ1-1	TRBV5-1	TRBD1	ASSLSGTGAHTEAF
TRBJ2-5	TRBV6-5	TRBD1	ASSTLGQGMTQY
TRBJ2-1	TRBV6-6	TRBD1	ASSDYRGDEQF
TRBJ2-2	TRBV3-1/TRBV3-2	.	ASSQDFRGTGELF
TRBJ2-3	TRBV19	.	ASRATGRDTQY
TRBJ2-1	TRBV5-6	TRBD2	ASSSPGTSGYNEQF
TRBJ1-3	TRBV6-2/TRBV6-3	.	ASSYAAGGNTIY
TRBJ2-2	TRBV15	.	ATSRDGSTGELF
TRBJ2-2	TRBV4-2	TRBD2	ASSQDQREGNTGELF
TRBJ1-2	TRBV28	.	ASSLGVGYT
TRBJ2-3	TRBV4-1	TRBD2	ASSRQGSSGRSDTQY
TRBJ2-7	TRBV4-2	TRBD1	ASSPGQGAPEQY
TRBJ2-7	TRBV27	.	ASSLGGGHGEQY
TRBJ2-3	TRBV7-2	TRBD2	ASSLGSAGGRGDTQY
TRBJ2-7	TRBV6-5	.	ASSSKLGPFYEQY
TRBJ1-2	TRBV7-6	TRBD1	ASSLASPGQGVYYGYT
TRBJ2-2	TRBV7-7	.	ASSPNPQGITGELF
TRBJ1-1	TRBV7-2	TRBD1	ASSLEGLGQGRTEAF
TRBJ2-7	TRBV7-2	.	ASSSHYEQY